Detailed here is one TCR beta chain. A junction boundary mismatches the germline segment, possibly from a read error. This record belongs to a study of cytomegalovirus exposure and HLA in healthy donors. Use of 60 Vbeta and 13 Jbeta primers characterized the PCR. Generated by immunoSEQ multiplex PCR, the TCRdb table keeps only in-frame clones and is missing some. Of about 150,000 clones listed, more than 60% are singletons. CDR3 length: 14 amino acids. The germline CDR1 and CDR2 sequences are KGHSH and LQKENI. The specimen was PBMCs. The TCR sequence derives from a woman aged 40 to 55 in good health and CMV-seropositive. The genes are TRBV18 and TRBJ2-5; D may be TRBD1 (6 bases). CDR3: CASSPQQGAETQYF. CDR3 DNA sequence: TGTGCCAGCTCTCCACAACAGGGAGCAGAGACCCAGTACTTC.